This TCR beta chain came from a study of blood T cell repertoires in COVID-19. Clones were read by immunoSEQ multiplex PCR, and TCRdb kept only the in-frame ones, dropping some. The profile shows about 220,000 clones, almost 85% of them singletons. Recruited during active infection, patients (from Seattle) were subsequently followed longitudinally. There are 16 residues in the CDR3. Germline assignment: CDR1 LNHDA and CDR2 SQIVND (reference sequence). The V end was cut by 1 base, the J end by 4 bases, with 16 bases between. The receptor was isolated from a woman in her seventies with COVID-19, enrolled during active disease. The sequenced sample consisted of peripheral blood. The V and J genes are TRBV19 and TRBJ1-1; D not resolved. The CDR3 nucleotides read TGTGCCAGTAGTATAGGGTTTAGAGGGTCCGGCACTGAAGCTTTCTTT. This encodes CASSIGFRGSGTEAFF.